This is a list of T cell receptor beta chains from one sample in a study of post-analysis software for immune sequencing data. MiXCR, applied by TCRdb to the PCR reads, yields one record per CDR3 protein. The sample lists about 820,000 distinct CDR3 sequences, around 50% seen once, with 4.6% in the top ten. Sample: blood. The receptors stem from a girl aged 10 to 17 with multiple sclerosis. Both conserved end residues are part of each CDR3. The D gene is left open where the match is weak. Clone sizes are given selectively: once, few, many, or a class where the clone is expanded.

clone_size j_call v_call d_call cdr3_aa cdr3_nt
NA TRBJ2-7 TRBV20-1 TRBD1 CSARDPMSSGGYEQYF TGCAGTGCTAGAGATCCGATGTCTTCAGGGGGCTACGAGCAGTACTTC
few TRBJ2-7 TRBV12-3/TRBV12-4 NA CASSSTGPQYF TGTGCCAGCAGTTCCACAGGTCCCCAGTACTTC
NA TRBJ2-7 TRBV20-1 NA CSARDPSLTYEQYF TGCAGTGCTAGAGATCCGAGTCTGACCTACGAGCAGTACTTC
NA TRBJ2-7 TRBV6-1 TRBD1 CASGTGPSYEQYF TGTGCCAGCGGGACAGGACCCTCTTACGAGCAGTACTTC
few TRBJ2-2 TRBV11-2 NA CASSLELGSNTGELFF TGTGCCAGCAGCTTAGAATTGGGGAGTAACACCGGGGAGCTGTTTTTT
few TRBJ2-1 TRBV25-1 NA CASRGIYNEQFF TGTGCCAGTCGGGGGATCTACAATGAGCAGTTCTTC
once TRBJ2-5 TRBV6-2/TRBV6-3 NA CASSYSRDGGTLMKQYF TGTGCCAGCAGTTACTCACGAGACGGAGGCACCCTTATGAAGCAGTACTTC
NA TRBJ2-5 TRBV20-1 TRBD2 CSASQAGGQETQYF TGCAGTGCTAGCCAAGCGGGAGGCCAAGAGACCCAGTACTTC
few TRBJ2-1 TRBV3-1 TRBD2 CASSQNSGGVTISYNEQFF TGTGCCAGCAGCCAAAATAGCGGGGGGGTCACAATCTCCTACAATGAGCAGTTCTTC
NA TRBJ2-1 TRBV12-3/TRBV12-4 NA CASSPVVGEQFF TGTGCCAGCAGTCCGGTTGTAGGTGAGCAGTTCTTC
NA TRBJ2-3 TRBV5-6 NA CASTPGPPGTTDTQYF TGTGCCAGCACCCCCGGCCCCCCGGGGACCACAGATACGCAGTATTTT
NA TRBJ2-7 TRBV3-1 TRBD2 CASSQEGTSGRWSYEQYF TGTGCCAGCAGCCAAGAGGGAACTAGCGGGAGATGGTCCTACGAGCAGTACTTC
NA TRBJ2-4 TRBV20-1 NA CSAQGGGENIQYF TGCAGTGCCCAGGGGGGCGGGGAAAACATTCAGTACTTC
few TRBJ2-5 TRBV12-3/TRBV12-4 NA CASSLFHRSEEQYF TGTGCCAGCAGTTTATTCCACCGGTCTGAGGAGCAGTACTTC
many TRBJ2-1 TRBV6-4 TRBD2 CASAISLAGNDEQFF TGTGCCAGCGCGATTTCACTAGCGGGGAACGATGAGCAGTTCTTC
few TRBJ2-7 TRBV7-9 TRBD2 CASSPGLAGGPVYEQYF TGTGCCAGCAGCCCCGGACTAGCGGGAGGGCCGGTGTACGAGCAGTACTTC
NA TRBJ2-1 TRBV5-1 NA CASRGGADNEQFF TGCGCCAGTAGAGGGGGGGCCGACAATGAGCAGTTCTTC
NA TRBJ2-1 TRBV29-1 TRBD2 CSVVVSGSGNEQFF TGCAGCGTTGTTGTTAGCGGGAGTGGCAATGAGCAGTTCTTC
NA TRBJ2-3 TRBV7-3 TRBD2 CASSLIAGDADTQYF TGTGCCAGCAGCTTAATTGCGGGGGACGCAGATACGCAGTATTTT
few TRBJ1-2 TRBV5-6 TRBD1 CASSRGQGSSYGYTF TGTGCCAGCAGCAGGGGACAGGGATCAAGCTATGGCTACACCTTC
NA TRBJ2-2 TRBV5-1 NA CASSLRGPGELFF TGCGCCAGCAGCTTGCGAGGGCCCGGGGAGCTGTTTTTT
NA TRBJ1-5 TRBV15 NA CATSRETEYNQPQHF TGTGCCACCAGCAGAGAGACAGAATACAATCAGCCCCAGCATTTT
NA TRBJ1-5 TRBV6-5 TRBD1 CASSYSGTGSNQPQHF TGTGCCAGCAGTTACTCCGGGACAGGATCCAATCAGCCCCAGCATTTT
NA TRBJ1-5 TRBV20-1 NA CSARSGDYSNQPQHF TGCAGTGCTAGGAGCGGCGATTATAGCAATCAGCCCCAGCATTTT
NA TRBJ2-5 TRBV20-1 NA CSTLFRGNQETQYF TGCAGTACGCTATTCCGGGGCAACCAAGAGACCCAGTACTTC
NA TRBJ2-7 TRBV15 TRBD1 CATSREQGTIYEQYF TGTGCCACCAGCAGAGAACAGGGGACCATCTACGAGCAGTACTTC
NA TRBJ1-2 TRBV5-6 NA CASSPPDRHYGYTF TGTGCCAGCAGCCCTCCGGACAGACACTATGGCTACACCTTC
many TRBJ2-3 TRBV6-4 TRBD2 CASSEGTSGTDTQYF TGTGCCAGCAGTGAAGGGACTAGCGGGACAGATACGCAGTATTTT
NA TRBJ2-1 TRBV12-3/TRBV12-4 NA CASSLRQGGYNEQFF TGTGCCAGCAGTCTTAGACAGGGAGGCTACAATGAGCAGTTCTTC
NA TRBJ1-5 TRBV7-8 NA CASSWSGVRERGQPQHF TGTGCCAGCAGCTGGAGTGGCGTACGGGAGAGGGGTCAGCCCCAGCATTTT
NA TRBJ2-7 TRBV29-1 TRBD2 CSVVRLGLAGGPDEQYF TGCAGCGTTGTGCGATTAGGACTAGCGGGAGGGCCGGACGAGCAGTACTTC
NA TRBJ2-5 TRBV24-1 TRBD2 CATSDPGTSGGKETQYF TGTGCCACCAGTGACCCTGGGACTAGCGGGGGAAAAGAGACCCAGTACTTC
NA TRBJ1-2 TRBV4-1 NA CASSQTPDGSYGYTF TGCGCCAGCAGCCAGACACCTGACGGGAGCTATGGCTACACCTTC
few TRBJ1-5 TRBV27 TRBD1 CASGIQGRSNQPQHF TGTGCCAGCGGAATACAGGGGCGCAGCAATCAGCCCCAGCATTTT
NA TRBJ2-5 TRBV6-2/TRBV6-3 TRBD2 CASSYSSETSGIIAQETQYF TGTGCCAGCAGTTACTCGTCCGAGACTAGCGGGATCATCGCCCAAGAGACCCAGTACTTC
few TRBJ2-1 TRBV7-7 TRBD2 CASSRGLARYNEQFF TGTGCTAGCAGCCGCGGACTAGCGAGGTACAATGAGCAGTTCTTC
few TRBJ2-7 TRBV19 NA CASSIGGNEQYF TGTGCCAGTAGTATTGGGGGTAACGAGCAGTACTTC
few TRBJ1-5 TRBV5-1 TRBD1 CASSPGTDQPQHF TGCGCCAGCAGCCCGGGGACAGACCAGCCCCAGCATTTT
NA TRBJ2-2 TRBV5-5 TRBD1 CASSSDRENTGELFF TGTGCCAGCAGCTCCGACAGGGAGAACACCGGGGAGCTGTTTTTT
NA TRBJ1-2 TRBV3-1 NA CASSQDPTGHTNYGYTF TGTGCCAGCAGCCAAGATCCGACGGGACATACCAACTATGGCTACACCTTC
NA TRBJ2-7 TRBV29-1 TRBD2 CSVGTSGRVRSSYEQYF TGCAGCGTTGGGACTAGCGGGAGGGTTCGAAGCTCCTACGAGCAGTACTTC
few TRBJ1-2 TRBV27 NA CASNPGGQTSNYGYTF TGTGCCAGCAACCCAGGAGGACAGACTTCTAACTATGGCTACACCTTC
NA TRBJ2-1 TRBV20-1 NA CSARVRSASRGYNEQFF TGCAGTGCTAGAGTGCGATCGGCGTCGCGAGGCTACAATGAGCAGTTCTTC
NA TRBJ2-7 TRBV6-1 NA CASSEEASSYEQYF TGTGCCAGCAGTGAAGAGGCGAGCTCCTACGAGCAGTACTTC
NA TRBJ2-7 TRBV5-6 NA CASTFGAYEQYF TGTGCCAGCACCTTTGGGGCCTACGAGCAGTACTTC
few TRBJ2-7 TRBV4-2 TRBD2 CASSQDMTSGSAYEQYF TGTGCCAGCAGCCAAGATATGACTAGCGGGAGCGCCTACGAGCAGTACTTC
few TRBJ2-6 TRBV6-6 NA CASSRGSGANVLTF TGTGCCAGCAGCCGAGGCTCTGGGGCCAACGTCCTGACTTTC
few TRBJ2-2 TRBV20-1 NA CSARVNRGTNTGELFF TGCAGTGCTAGAGTCAACCGGGGAACGAACACCGGGGAGCTGTTTTTT
NA TRBJ1-1 TRBV12-3/TRBV12-4 TRBD1 CASRLDRTNTEAFF TGTGCCAGCAGATTGGACAGGACGAACACTGAAGCTTTCTTT
NA TRBJ2-5 TRBV6-6 NA CASRYPGAAGQETQYF TGTGCCAGCAGATATCCAGGGGCCGCGGGACAAGAGACCCAGTACTTC
few TRBJ2-7 TRBV10-3 TRBD1 CAISDGTGAYEQYF TGTGCCATCAGTGACGGGACAGGGGCCTACGAGCAGTACTTC
NA TRBJ2-3 TRBV6-1 TRBD2 CASRPGLAKADTQYF TGTGCCAGCAGGCCGGGACTAGCGAAGGCAGATACGCAGTATTTT
few TRBJ2-1 TRBV7-2 NA CASSLLLSSYNEQFF TGTGCCAGCAGCTTACTCCTTAGCTCCTACAATGAGCAGTTCTTC
NA TRBJ1-2 TRBV5-1 TRBD1 CASSPTGTGGASYGYTF TGCGCCAGCAGCCCGACCGGGACAGGGGGCGCCAGTTATGGCTACACCTTC
few TRBJ1-1 TRBV11-2 NA CASSYAGSFEAFF TGTGCCAGCAGCTACGCCGGGAGCTTTGAAGCTTTCTTT
few TRBJ2-7 TRBV15 TRBD1 CATSPGQTYEQYF TGTGCCACCAGCCCGGGACAGACTTACGAGCAGTACTTC
NA TRBJ2-7 TRBV20-1 NA CSARPLKGGPYEQYF TGCAGTGCTAGACCTTTAAAGGGGGGGCCCTACGAGCAGTACTTC
NA TRBJ1-2 TRBV12-5 NA CASGSAWGVDGYTF TGTGCTAGTGGATCAGCCTGGGGGGTTGATGGCTACACCTTC
NA TRBJ2-1 TRBV3-1 NA CASSLSGGAGHEQFF TGTGCCAGCAGTCTCAGCGGAGGGGCTGGGCATGAGCAGTTCTTC
NA TRBJ2-7 TRBV30 NA CAWSASESSYEQYF TGTGCCTGGAGTGCTAGCGAAAGCTCCTACGAGCAGTACTTC